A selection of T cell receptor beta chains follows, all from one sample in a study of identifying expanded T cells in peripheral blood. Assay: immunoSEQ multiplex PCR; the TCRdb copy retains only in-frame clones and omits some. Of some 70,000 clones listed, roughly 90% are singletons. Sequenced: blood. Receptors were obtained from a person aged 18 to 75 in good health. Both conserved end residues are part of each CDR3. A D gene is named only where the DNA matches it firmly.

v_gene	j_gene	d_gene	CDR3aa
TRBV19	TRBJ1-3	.	CASGTSSGNTIYF
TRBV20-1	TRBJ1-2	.	CSGQVNYGYTF
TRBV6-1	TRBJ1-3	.	CASSEGLGGGTGNTIYF
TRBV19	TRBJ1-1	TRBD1	CASSSTGGTEAFF
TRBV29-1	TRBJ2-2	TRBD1	CSVADRGRVSGELFF
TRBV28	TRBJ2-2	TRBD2	CASSPAGRVAGGENTGELFF
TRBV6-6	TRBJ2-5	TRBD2	CASSHGTSGAQETQYF
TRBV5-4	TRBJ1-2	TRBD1	CASSLDRGGSRSYTF
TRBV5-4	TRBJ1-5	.	CASSLGGAGQPQHF
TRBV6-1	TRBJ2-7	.	CASSVQEGVIYEQYF
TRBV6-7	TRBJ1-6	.	CASSYSGRCSYNSPLHF
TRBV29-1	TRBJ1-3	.	CSVDQTGSGNTIYF
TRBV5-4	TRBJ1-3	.	CASSLESSGNTIYF
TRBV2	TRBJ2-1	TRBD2	CASLAGGSYNEQFF
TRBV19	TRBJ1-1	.	CASSIPAGSAEAFF
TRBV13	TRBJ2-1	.	CASSFYGRGVNNEQFF
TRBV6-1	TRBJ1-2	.	CASSEALGPMYGYTF
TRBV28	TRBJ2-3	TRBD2	CASSPSLSGRNTDTQYF
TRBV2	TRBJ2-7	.	CASAGVVYEQYF
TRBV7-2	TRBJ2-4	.	CASSLTTGLAKNIQYF
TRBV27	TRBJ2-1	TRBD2	CASSKLAGDLNEQFF
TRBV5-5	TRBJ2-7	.	CASSLSPGGTSYEQYF